These 20 T cell receptor beta chains share one sample of origin, sequenced in a study of blood T cell repertoires in COVID-19. The data were produced by immunoSEQ multiplex PCR, yet TCRdb's version contains in-frame clones alone and is incomplete. This repertoire shows tens of thousands of clones, 80% to 90% found once; its top ten account for about 2.7%. What was sequenced was peripheral blood. Receptors originate from a woman aged 55-69 years with acute or convalescent COVID-19.

The chain joins TRBV28 to TRBJ1-5, with D possibly being TRBD1 (5 bases). Germline CDR1 MDHEN, CDR2 SYDVKM. This CDR3 contains 15 residues. V was trimmed by 3 bases and J by 4 bases, leaving 13 bases between them. CDR3 protein: CASSLGQQFNQPQHF. Written as DNA, the CDR3 is TGTGCCAGCAGTTTGGGGCAGCAGTTTAATCAGCCCCAGCATTTT.

The chain's CDR3 is CASSSTGTGKNEQFF. The CDR3 DNA follows: TGTGCCAGCAGTTCCACCGGGACAGGGAAGAATGAGCAGTTCTTC. The V call is TRBV6-5, the J call TRBJ2-1; 9 nucleotides agree with TRBD1. Germline CDR1 MNHEY, CDR2 SVGAGI. The CDR3 has 15 residues. After removal of 4 bases from V and 7 bases from J, the junction contained 8 bases not matched to a gene.

The chain is built from TRBV6-5 and TRBJ1-6; no reliable D call. The CDR3 contains 13 residues. The V gene's germline CDR1 is MNHEY and CDR2 SVGAGI. The ends were cut back, 2 bases at V and 8 bases at J, with 7 bases in the middle. The CDR3 is CASSYSRHSPLHF. CDR3 sequence (DNA): TGTGCCAGCAGTTACAGCCGCCATTCACCCCTCCACTTT.

The genes are TRBV11-2 and TRBJ1-1, with D unresolved. In germline, CDR1 is SGHAT, CDR2 FQNNGV. The V end was cut by 4 bases, the J end by 4 bases, with 10 bases between. The CDR3 loop spans 13 amino acids. CDR3 nucleotide sequence: TGTGCCAGCAGCTCCCCGAGGCTCACTGAAGCTTTCTTT. Its protein is CASSSPRLTEAFF.

This chain uses TRBV2 with TRBJ2-5; no clear D gene. The ends were cut back, 9 bases at V and 3 bases at J, with 14 bases in the middle. Germline-derived CDR1 and CDR2 are SNHLY and FYNNEI. The CDR3 is 13 residues long. The CDR3 loop reads CASITGEKETQYF. The CDR3 DNA reads as TGTGCCAGTATAACCGGAGAGAAAGAGACCCAGTACTTC.

V is TRBV30 and J is TRBJ1-5; 7 bases are a match to TRBD1. The CDR3 length is 12 residues. With V trimmed by 3 bases and J by 8 bases, 4 bases remained unmatched. Germline V gives CDR1 GTSNPN, CDR2 SVGIG (reference sequence). This CDR3 reads CAWRTGKEPQHF. For the CDR3, the DNA is TGTGCCTGGAGGACAGGGAAGGAGCCCCAGCATTTT.

The rearrangement joins TRBV11-1 to TRBJ2-2; D call uncertain. The CDR3 covers 16 residues. Between the trimmed V and J ends, which lost 5 bases and 4 bases, there was a span of 17 bases. Germline CDR1 and CDR2: SGHAT and FQDESV (reference sequence). The CDR3 bases are TGTGCCAGCAGCCTCCTTTCCCGGCGGAGCACCGGGGAGCTGTTTTTT. Translated, it gives CASSLLSRRSTGELFF.

The V call is TRBV24-1, the J call TRBJ2-7, with 11 bases matching TRBD1. CDR3 length equals 15 residues. Germline CDR1 is KGHDR and CDR2 is SFDVKD. V trimming: 3 bases; J trimming: 4 bases; junction bases outside the gene matches: 4. CDR3 DNA sequence: TGTGCCACCAGTGATCCGGACAGGGGGCCATACGAGCAGTACTTC. Protein product: CATSDPDRGPYEQYF.

The chain couples TRBV7-8 to TRBJ1-4, with D unclear. The CDR3 is 13 amino acids. Germline CDR1 and CDR2: SGHVS and FQNEAQ. V shed 4 bases and J shed 8 bases, with 11 bases lying between them. The CDR3 is CASSSRVGEKLFF. CDR3 in DNA: TGTGCCAGCAGCTCCCGGGTTGGAGAAAAACTGTTTTTT. The full variable domain, completed using reference TRBV7-8 and TRBJ1-4, is GAGVSQSPRYKVAKRGQDVALRCDPISGHVSLFWYQQALGQGPEFLTYFQNEAQLDKSGLPSDRFFAERPEGSVSTLKIQRTQQEDSAVYLCASSSRVGEKLFFGSGTQLSVL.

The chain carries TRBV24-1 and TRBJ2-1; 8 bases agree with TRBD1. V dropped 0 bases and J dropped 8; count of bases not matched to a gene: 5. CDR1 and CDR2 from the germline V gene are KGHDR and SFDVKD. This CDR3 spans 15 amino acids. As DNA, the CDR3 is TGTGCCACCAGTGATTTGACAGGGGGTTGGGATGAGCAGTTCTTC. Translation: CATSDLTGGWDEQFF.

This clone was seen only once. The V gene is TRBV24-1, the J gene TRBJ1-4, with D perhaps TRBD1 (5 bases). Trimming took off 7 bases at V and 4 bases at J, with 12 bases between the two ends. CDR1 is KGHDR, CDR2 SFDVKD, per germline. This CDR3 has 14 residues. The CDR3 sequence: CATSTGDFNEKLFF. CDR3 nucleotides: TGTGCCACCAGCACAGGAGACTTTAATGAAAAACTGTTTTTT.

This sequence joins TRBV6-6 and TRBJ2-7; D not certain. There are 13 residues in the CDR3. The ends were cut back, 0 bases at V and 5 bases at J, with 8 bases in the middle. Germline lookup yields CDR1 MNHNY and CDR2 SVGAGI (reference sequence). The CDR3 bases are TGTGCCAGCAGTTACTCCTCCCAGGACGAGCAGTACTTC. Translation gives CASSYSSQDEQYF.

The chain joins TRBV2 to TRBJ1-6; tentatively, D is TRBD1 (5 bases). Per germline, CDR1 SNHLY and CDR2 FYNNEI. V was cut by 4 bases and J by 9 bases, with 13 bases left in between. The CDR3 contains 14 residues. The CDR3 spells CASSVGQVLSPLHF. In nucleotides, the CDR3 is TGTGCCAGCAGTGTGGGGCAGGTCCTTTCACCCCTCCACTTT.

The V gene is TRBV9, the J gene TRBJ2-5; TRBD1 matches 8 bases. The V gene's germline CDR1 is SGDLS and CDR2 YYNGEE. V lost 4 bases, J lost 5 bases, and 10 bases stayed unmatched. This CDR3 contains 15 residues. The CDR3 loop reads CASSRGQGDVETQYF. CDR3 sequence (DNA): TGTGCCAGCAGCAGAGGACAGGGCGACGTGGAGACCCAGTACTTC.

In its sample, this clone is medium-sized. The V call is TRBV4-2, the J call TRBJ1-2, with 8 bases that match TRBD1. This CDR3 spans 16 amino acids. The germline V gene has CDR1 LGHNA and CDR2 YNFKEQ. V shed 0 bases and J 4 bases; nucleotides not matched to a gene: 7. CDR3 loop: CASSQEDRDDIYGYTF. The CDR3 DNA follows: TGTGCCAGCAGCCAAGAGGACAGGGATGACATCTATGGCTACACCTTC.

This clone was seen just once. V gene TRBV2 combines with J gene TRBJ2-7, with 9 bases that match TRBD2. The germline CDR1 and CDR2 sequences are SNHLY and FYNNEI. This CDR3 is 16 amino acids long. Germline trimming cut 2 bases from V and 0 bases from J; bases unmatched to any gene: 5. The CDR3 sequence is CASSESLAGSSYEQYF. The CDR3 bases are TGTGCCAGCAGTGAATCGCTAGCGGGATCCTCCTACGAGCAGTACTTC. Full variable domain (outside the CDR3, taken from reference TRBV2 and TRBJ2-7): EPEVTQTPSHQVTQMGQEVILRCVPISNHLYFYWYRQILGQKVEFLVSFYNNEISEKSEIFDDQFSVERPDGSNFTLKIRSTKLEDSAMYFCASSESLAGSSYEQYFGPGTRLTVT.

The chain employs TRBV3-1 (or the pseudogene TRBV3-2) and TRBJ2-7, with TRBD2 identical over 12 bases. This CDR3 has 17 amino acids. Losses at the gene ends were 5 bases for V and 0 bases for J; bases not matched to a gene: 8. The V gene's germline CDR1 is LGHDT and CDR2 YNNKEL (reference sequence). In DNA, the CDR3 is TGTGCCAGCAGCGCCCGGACTAGCGGGACTCGCTCCTACGAGCAGTACTTC. Protein product: CASSARTSGTRSYEQYF.

The CDR3 here is CASSEGWSGGGYEQYF. The CDR3 DNA reads as TGTGCCAGCAGTGAAGGATGGTCAGGGGGCGGCTACGAGCAGTACTTC. This sequence joins TRBV6-1 and TRBJ2-7; 8 nucleotides align to TRBD1. Germline lookup yields CDR1 MNHNS and CDR2 SASEGT. The ends lost 1 base at V and 3 bases at J; junction bases unmatched: 8. The CDR3 spans 16 residues.

The chain is built from TRBV5-6 and TRBJ2-1; TRBD2 agrees at 12 bases. The CDR3 consists of 15 residues. The V segment lost 4 bases and the J segment 7 bases; nucleotides outside the gene matches: 6. Germline-derived CDR1 and CDR2 are SGHDT and YYEEEE. The CDR3 loop reads CASSTLAGGQNEQFF. As DNA, the CDR3 is TGTGCCAGCAGCACTCTAGCGGGGGGGCAGAATGAGCAGTTCTTC.

This sequence joins TRBV6-5 and TRBJ1-1; D call uncertain. Germline V gives CDR1 MNHEY, CDR2 SVGAGI. CDR3 size: 13 residues. V was shortened by 6 bases and J by 4 bases, with 12 bases between the two germline ends. Here the CDR3 DNA reads TGTGCCAGCAGAGGAGCGGAGGGCACTGAAGCTTTCTTT. Amino acid sequence: CASRGAEGTEAFF.